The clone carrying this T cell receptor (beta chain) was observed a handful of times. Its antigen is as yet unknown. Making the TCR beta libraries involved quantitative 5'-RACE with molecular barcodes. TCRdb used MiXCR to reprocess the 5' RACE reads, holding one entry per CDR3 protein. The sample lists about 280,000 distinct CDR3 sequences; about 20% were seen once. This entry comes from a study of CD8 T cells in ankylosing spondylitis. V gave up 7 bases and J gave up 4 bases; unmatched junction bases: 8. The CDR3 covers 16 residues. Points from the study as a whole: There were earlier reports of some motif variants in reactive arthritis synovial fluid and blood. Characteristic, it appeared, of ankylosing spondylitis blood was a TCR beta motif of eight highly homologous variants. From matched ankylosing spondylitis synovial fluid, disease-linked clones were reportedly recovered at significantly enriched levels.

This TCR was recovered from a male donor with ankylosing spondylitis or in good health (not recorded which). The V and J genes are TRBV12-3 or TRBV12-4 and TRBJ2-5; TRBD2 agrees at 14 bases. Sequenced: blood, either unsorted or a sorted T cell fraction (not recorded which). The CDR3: CASTRLAGGPRETQYF. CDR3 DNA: TGTGCCAGCACTCGACTAGCGGGAGGGCCCAGAGAGACCCAGTACTTC.